This paragraph reports one TCR beta chain. The antigen is unknown. The PCR was carried out with 60 Vbeta primers and 13 Jbeta primers. In the original analysis: The authors later counted about 80 million unique TCR beta chains, roughly 10 million of them shared. The table came from immunoSEQ multiplex PCR; TCRdb's copy has only in-frame clones and leaves some out. The V and J calls and clone size come from that table; D and trimming were worked out from the DNA. The sample records 100,000 to 150,000 clones, roughly 80% being singletons. The data derive from a study of cytomegalovirus exposure and HLA in healthy donors. Regarding the study as a whole: As a later analysis showed, a missense DCLRE1C variant was linked to trimming of TCR beta V- and J-genes. Segments of the TCR beta V type were, in most cases, productive about 87% or about 30% of the time in an earlier analysis.

Deletions cut 5 bases from V and 4 bases from J, with 14 bases between. The CDR3 covers 15 residues. CDR1 and CDR2 (germline): MDHEN, SYDVKM. Sequencing was done on a sample of PBMCs. The receptor was isolated from a man younger than 45 in good health and CMV-seropositive. The rearrangement uses TRBV28 and TRBJ1-4, with TRBD1 as a possible D gene (5 bases). CDR3 loop: CASSPGQLLNEKLFF. In DNA, the CDR3 is TGTGCCAGCAGTCCCGGACAATTACTTAATGAAAAACTGTTTTTT.